In this sample, the clone carrying this TCR beta chain turned up once. Sequencing used immunoSEQ multiplex PCR; TCRdb keeps in-frame clones, though not all of them. The data show fewer than 3,500 clones, approximately 93% seen once. From germline, CDR1 is MNHNY and CDR2 SVGAGI (reference sequence). The V end lost 4 bases, the J end lost 2 bases, and 8 bases lay between the germline ends. This CDR3 is 13 amino acids long. This sample stems from a study of tumor T cells in aggressive B-cell lymphoma. Sequenced: tumor tissue. This rearrangement joins TRBV6-6 to TRBJ2-5, with unresolved D. The origin of this receptor is an adult with diffuse large B cell lymphoma. CDR3 sequence (DNA): TGTGCCAGCAGTTGGCAGGAACAAGAGACCCAGTACTTC. Its translation is CASSWQEQETQYF.